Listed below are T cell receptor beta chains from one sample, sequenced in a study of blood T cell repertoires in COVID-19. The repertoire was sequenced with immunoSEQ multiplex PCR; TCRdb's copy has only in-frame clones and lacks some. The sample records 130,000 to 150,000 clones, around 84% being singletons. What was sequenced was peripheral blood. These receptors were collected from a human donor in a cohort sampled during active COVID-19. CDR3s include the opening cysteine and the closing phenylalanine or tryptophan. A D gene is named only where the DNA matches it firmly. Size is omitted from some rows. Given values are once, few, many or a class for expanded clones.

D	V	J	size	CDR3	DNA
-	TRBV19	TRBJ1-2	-	CASSRAYGYTF	TGTGCCAGTAGTCGCGCCTATGGCTACACCTTC
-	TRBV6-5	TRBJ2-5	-	CASSSRTSRQTQYF	TGTGCCAGCAGTTCTCGAACTAGCAGGCAGACCCAGTACTTC
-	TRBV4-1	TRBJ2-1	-	CASSQVGGEEQFF	TGCGCCAGCAGCCAAGTTGGGGGCGAGGAGCAGTTCTTC
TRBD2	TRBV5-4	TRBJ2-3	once	CASSGTSGGFTDTQYF	TGTGCCAGCAGCGGGACTAGCGGGGGGTTCACAGATACGCAGTATTTT
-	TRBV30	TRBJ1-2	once	CAWRAGTLGYTF	TGTGCCTGGAGGGCCGGGACTTTGGGCTACACCTTC
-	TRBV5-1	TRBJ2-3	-	CASSPMTGPADTQYF	TGCGCCAGCAGCCCTATGACAGGTCCAGCAGATACGCAGTATTTT
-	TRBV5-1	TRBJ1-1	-	CASSLVSGPGTEAFF	TGCGCCAGCAGCTTGGTATCCGGTCCGGGTACTGAAGCTTTCTTT
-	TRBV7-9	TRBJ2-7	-	CASSARADEQYF	TGTGCCAGCAGCGCGCGGGCCGACGAGCAGTACTTC
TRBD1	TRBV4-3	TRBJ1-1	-	CASSQEAGGSNTEAFF	TGCGCCAGCAGCCAAGAAGCAGGGGGCTCGAACACTGAAGCTTTCTTT
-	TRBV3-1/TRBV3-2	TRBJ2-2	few	CASSQEVLAGFTGELFF	TGTGCCAGCAGCCAAGAGGTGCTAGCTGGGTTCACCGGGGAGCTGTTTTTT
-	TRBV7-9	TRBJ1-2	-	CASSGDTYGYTF	TGTGCCAGCAGCGGGGACACCTATGGCTACACCTTC
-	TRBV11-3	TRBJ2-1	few	CASSLAAGPYHNEQFF	TGTGCCAGCAGCTTAGCGGCGGGGCCCTATCACAATGAGCAGTTCTTC
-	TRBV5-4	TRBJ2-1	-	CASSSTGIEQFF	TGTGCCAGCAGCTCCACAGGTATTGAGCAGTTCTTC
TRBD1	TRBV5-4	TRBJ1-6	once	CASSFVTGLANSPLHF	TGTGCCAGCAGCTTCGTGACAGGGTTAGCAAATTCACCCCTCCACTTT
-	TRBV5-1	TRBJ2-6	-	CARSLGGGRSSGANVLTF	TGCGCCCGCAGCTTGGGGGGGGGCCGAAGCTCTGGGGCCAACGTCCTGACTTTC
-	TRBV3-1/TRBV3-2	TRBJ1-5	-	CASSQDTTGQPQHF	TGTGCCAGCAGCCAAGATACAACGGGTCAGCCCCAGCATTTT
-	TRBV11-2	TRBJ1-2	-	CASSLDGSYGYTF	TGTGCCAGCAGCTTAGATGGGAGCTATGGCTACACCTTC
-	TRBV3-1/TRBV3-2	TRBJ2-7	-	CASSHRDYEQYF	TGTGCCAGCAGCCACCGGGATTACGAGCAGTACTTC
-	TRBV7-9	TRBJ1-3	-	CASSLSAGNSGNTIYF	TGTGCCAGCAGCTTATCCGCAGGAAACTCTGGAAACACCATATATTTT
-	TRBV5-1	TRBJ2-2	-	CASSPDGDTGELFF	TGCGCCAGCAGCCCGGACGGGGACACCGGGGAGCTGTTTTTT
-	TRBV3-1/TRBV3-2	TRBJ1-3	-	CASSHQGGNTIYF	TGTGCCAGCAGCCACCAGGGCGGAAACACCATATATTTT
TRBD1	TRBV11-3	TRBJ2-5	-	CASSLGAGGETQYF	TGTGCCAGCAGCTTAGGGGCAGGGGGAGAGACCCAGTACTTC